This entry lists 18 T cell receptor beta chains sequenced from one sample in a study of blood T cells in healthy people across ages. A sample-barcoded 5' primer and a J-beta primer mix were used in a second PCR of about 7 to 12 cycles. TCRdb reprocessed the 5' RACE reads via MiXCR and lists one record per CDR3 protein. This sample yields over 1,300,000 distinct CDR3 sequences, of which approximately 60% are seen a single time; 6.5% to 8% belongs to the top ten. The material sequenced was blood. The source of these receptors is a man in his late teens or twenties in good health.

The chain recombines TRBV7-6 with TRBJ2-4; D is uncertain. The J call may not be correct, given that the DNA end is closer to TRBJ2-5. Germline-derived CDR1 and CDR2 are SGHVS and FNYEAQ. CDR3 size: 13 residues. CDR3 bases: TGTGCCAGCAGCTTAACTACTCAAGAGACCCAGTACTTC. It specifies CASSLTTQETQYF.

This clonotype has a handful of counts. V usage is TRBV29-1 and J usage is TRBJ2-1, with D unclear. Trimming removed 5 bases from V and 6 bases from J, with 5 bases in between. Germline assignment: CDR1 SQVTM and CDR2 ANQGSEA. CDR3 length: 10 amino acids. CDR3 coding DNA: TGCAGCGTTTCCATCAATGAGCAGTTCTTC. Protein: CSVSINEQFF.

The CDR3 nucleotides read TGTGCCAGCAGGACAAAAGGGCGAGCCTACGAGCAGTACTTC. Protein product: CASRTKGRAYEQYF. This rearrangement joins TRBV13 to TRBJ2-7; no definite D call. The V and J ends lost 6 bases and 2 bases respectively, with 14 bases between them. Germline loops: CDR1 PRHDT, CDR2 FYEKMQ (reference sequence). The CDR3 is made up of 14 amino acids.

The rearrangement links TRBV20-1 to TRBJ2-5; unclear D gene. CDR1 and CDR2 (germline): DFQATT, SNEGSKA (reference sequence). Deletions cut 4 bases from V and 5 bases from J, with 17 bases between. The CDR3 contains 14 residues. The CDR3 here is CSATAPSGRETQYF. CDR3 bases: TGCAGTGCTACGGCTCCCTCTGGGCGGGAGACCCAGTACTTC.

The chain combines TRBV5-1 with TRBJ2-7; D ambiguous. Germline CDR1 and CDR2: SGHRS and YFSETQ. V dropped 2 bases and J dropped 4 bases, with 10 bases sitting between them. The length of the CDR3 is 13 residues. The CDR3 sequence: CASSFNPLYEQYF. DNA for the CDR3: TGCGCCAGCAGCTTCAATCCCCTATACGAGCAGTACTTC.

The V call is TRBV10-3, the J call TRBJ2-4, with TRBD1 matching over 7 bases. The better agreement between TRBJ2-7 and the DNA end casts doubt on the J call. Per germline, CDR1 ENHRY and CDR2 SYGVKD. The CDR3 covers 15 residues. DNA of the CDR3: TGTGCCATCAGAGAAACCCACAGGGGTTCCTACGAGCAGTACTTC. Translated: CAIRETHRGSYEQYF.

The genes are TRBV18 and TRBJ1-5; D gene ambiguous. CDR3 length: 15 residues. Germline lookup yields CDR1 KGHSH and CDR2 LQKENI. Trimming cost V 3 bases and J 7 bases, with 16 bases left between them. The chain's CDR3 is CASSPSPVPKQPQHF. CDR3 sequence (DNA): TGTGCCAGCTCACCCTCTCCGGTGCCCAAGCAGCCCCAGCATTTT.

This clonotype was counted a few times. The rearrangement uses TRBV7-8 and TRBJ2-1; 8 positions agree with TRBD2. Germline trimming cut 3 bases from V and 6 bases from J; bases unmatched to any gene: 7. The CDR3 totals 15 residues. Germline loops: CDR1 SGHVS, CDR2 FQNEAQ. CDR3 in amino acids: CASSFQAGVSNEQFF. Written as DNA, the CDR3 is TGTGCCAGCAGCTTCCAAGCGGGGGTCTCCAATGAGCAGTTCTTC.

This clonotype showed up just a few times. One end of the junction is discordant with germline, which a read error may explain. The chain carries TRBV4-1 and TRBJ2-7; D is tentatively TRBD1 or TRBD2 (6 bases each). The length of the CDR3 is 15 residues. Germline V CDR1 and CDR2: MGHRA, YSYEKL. The CDR3 coding sequence is TGCGACAGCAGCCCCTCAGGGGCCCTAGCGTTCGAGCAGTACTTC. Residues: CDSSPSGALAFEQYF.

This clonotype came up once. The rearrangement joins TRBV11-2 to TRBJ2-7; D may be TRBD2 (5 bases). V was shortened by 1 base and J by 9 bases, with 7 bases between the two germline ends. The CDR3 contains 11 residues. CDR1 is SGHAT and CDR2 is FQNNGV in the germline V gene. The chain's CDR3 is CASSLGEPQYF. The CDR3 nucleotides read TGTGCCAGCAGCTTAGGGGAGCCGCAGTACTTC.

The genes are TRBV7-9 and TRBJ2-5; TRBD1 aligns across 7 bases. CDR1 is SEHNR and CDR2 is FQNEAQ in the germline V gene (reference sequence). This CDR3 spans 13 amino acids. Trimming cost V 7 bases and J 3 bases; bases outside gene matches: 5. The CDR3 region has the DNA TGTGCCAGCACAGATGGGACAGAAGAGACCCAGTACTTC. It yields the protein CASTDGTEETQYF.

This chain links TRBV2 with TRBJ2-5; 11 bases map to TRBD2. The CDR3 is 15 residues long. J lost 5 bases, V lost 4 bases, and 6 bases had no gene match. Germline CDR1 SNHLY, CDR2 FYNNEI. CDR3 sequence: CASSVTSGRTETQYF. As DNA, the CDR3 is TGTGCCAGCAGTGTTACTAGCGGGAGAACGGAGACCCAGTACTTC.

The J gene is TRBJ2-1, the V gene TRBV29-1; possibly TRBD1 for D (7 bases). Looked up from germline, CDR1 is SQVTM and CDR2 is ANQGSEA. This CDR3 is 14 amino acids long. Trimming removed 8 bases from V and 4 bases from J, with 18 bases in between. The CDR3 sequence is CSMEGRGVYNEQFF. CDR3 nucleotide sequence: TGCAGCATGGAGGGCAGGGGGGTTTACAATGAGCAGTTCTTC.

This sequence joins TRBV5-6 and TRBJ1-1; no clear D gene. CDR1 is SGHDT, CDR2 YYEEEE, per germline. Between the trimmed V and J ends, which lost 4 bases and 5 bases, there was a span of 15 bases. CDR3 length: 14 residues. CDR3 sequence (DNA): TGTGCCAGCAGCCCCGCAGCTATAGGGACTGAAGCTTTCTTT. It is translated as CASSPAAIGTEAFF.

The chain couples TRBV6-5 to TRBJ2-6; 8 bases agree with TRBD1. Germline V gives CDR1 MNHEY, CDR2 SVGAGI. Trimming at V came to 5 bases and at J to 13 bases, leaving 7 bases not matched to a gene. The CDR3 covers 13 residues. The CDR3 reads CASSDRGDGVLTF. CDR3 bases: TGTGCCAGCAGTGACAGGGGCGACGGAGTCCTGACTTTC.

The chain is built from TRBV27 and TRBJ2-1, with TRBD1 as a possible D gene (6 bases). The CDR3 totals 12 residues. Between the trimmed V and J ends, which lost 5 bases and 10 bases, there was a span of 12 bases. The germline V gene encodes CDR1 MNHEY and CDR2 SMNVEV (reference sequence). The CDR3 spells CASSSLTGEQFF. Written as DNA, the CDR3 is TGTGCCAGCAGTAGCCTCACAGGGGAGCAGTTCTTC.

The rearrangement uses TRBV9 and TRBJ2-7; TRBD2 matches at 8 bases. V shed 0 bases, J shed 6 bases, and the junction held 5 bases outside the gene matches. CDR1 and CDR2 (germline): SGDLS, YYNGEE. There are 14 residues in the CDR3. As DNA, the CDR3 is TGTGCCAGCAGCGTAGGCGGGACTAGTCTCGAGCAGTACTTC. Translated, it gives CASSVGGTSLEQYF. The entire variable domain, with the rest obtained from reference TRBV9 and TRBJ2-7, is as follows: DSGVTQTPKHLITATGQRVTLRCSPRSGDLSVYWYQQSLDQGLQFLIQYYNGEERAKGNILERFSAQQFPDLHSELNLSSLELGDSALYFCASSVGGTSLEQYFGPGTRLTVT.

This chain uses TRBV20-1 with TRBJ2-1; 7 bases are a match to TRBD2. This CDR3 region has 15 residues. Germline V CDR1 and CDR2: DFQATT, SNEGSKA (reference sequence). Trimming at V came to 1 base and at J to 6 bases, leaving 9 bases not matched to a gene. This CDR3 is CSARGWLAEPNEQFF. The CDR3 nucleotides read TGCAGTGCTAGAGGTTGGCTAGCGGAGCCCAATGAGCAGTTCTTC.